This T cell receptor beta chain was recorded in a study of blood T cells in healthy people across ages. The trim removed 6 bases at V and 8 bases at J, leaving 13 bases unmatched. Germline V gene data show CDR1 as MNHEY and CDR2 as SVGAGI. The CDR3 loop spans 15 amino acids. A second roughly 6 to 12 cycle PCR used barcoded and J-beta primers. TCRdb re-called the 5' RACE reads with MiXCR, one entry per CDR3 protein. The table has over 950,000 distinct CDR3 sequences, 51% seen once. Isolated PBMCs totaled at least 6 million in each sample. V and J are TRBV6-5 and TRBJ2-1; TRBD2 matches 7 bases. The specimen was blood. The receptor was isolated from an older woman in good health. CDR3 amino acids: CASSDRGGSLYEQFF. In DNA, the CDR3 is TGTGCCAGCAGCGACCGGGGAGGGAGTCTCTATGAGCAGTTCTTC.